This TCR beta chain was sequenced in a study of blood T cell repertoires in COVID-19. The wider study: The United States, Italy and Spain were the sources of the acute and convalescent COVID-19 samples.

TCRdb's table, derived via immunoSEQ multiplex PCR, lists solely in-frame clones and lacks some. The sample consists of approximately 190,000 clones, about four fifths of them appearing once. The CDR3 is made up of 17 amino acids. V lost 3 bases and J lost 5; bases outside the gene matches: 10. CDR1 and CDR2 (germline): SGHNT, YYREEE (reference sequence). This clone was counted once. Sequencing was done on a sample of peripheral blood. This receptor was taken from a woman aged 40 to 55 with acute or convalescent COVID-19. The gene calls are TRBV5-4 and TRBJ2-4; TRBD1 agrees at 11 bases. Written as DNA, the CDR3 is TGTGCCAGCAGCTCAAACTACGGGACAGGGGGGGAAAACATTCAGTACTTC. The encoded protein is CASSSNYGTGGENIQYF.